This entry features one TCR beta chain sequence. The antigen remains unidentified. These data originate in a study of CD8+ T cells in alopecia areata. Study as a whole: Tofacitinib treatment spanned 6 to 18 months, with 6 months off drug afterward.

Study-level results: Sequencing of scalp tissue also captures the resident alphabeta T cells of normal skin. Higher clonality and more expanded CD8+ clones appeared in lesional than normal scalp.

Reverse transcription of extracted RNA yielded cDNA, which provided the sequencing template. Data came from immunoSEQ multiplex PCR; TCRdb stores just in-frame clones and leaves some out. Among some 130,000 clones listed, 49% were seen once. Germline values: CDR1 SGHDN, CDR2 FVKESK. The V and J ends lost 1 base and 6 bases respectively, with 10 bases between them. The CDR3 is 13 amino acids. This chain joins TRBV14 and TRBJ2-7; D is ambiguous. The specimen comprised CD8+ T cells sorted from blood, sampled at week 0. The receptor comes from a human donor with alopecia areata. The CDR3 coding sequence is TGTGCCAGCAGCCAAGCCGCGACTGGCGAGCAGTACTTC. It is translated as CASSQAATGEQYF.